The 27 T cell receptor beta chains below all came from one sample that was sequenced in a study of glioma-infiltrating T cells after dendritic cell vaccination. Libraries were prepared by immunoSEQ multiplex PCR; TCRdb keeps only in-frame clonotypes and omits some of them. The sample lists 110,000 or so clones, almost 90% occurring once. Noted time point: after dendritic cell vaccination, including at tumor progression/relapse. The sequences come from blood, collected after dendritic cell vaccination. The receptors shown here come from a human donor with glioblastoma.

The chain is built from TRBV11-2 and TRBJ2-7, with a possible D match to TRBD1 (6 bases). V was trimmed by 8 bases and J by 4 bases, leaving 15 bases between them. Germline CDR1 SGHAT, CDR2 FQNNGV. The CDR3 extends over 13 amino acids. CDR3 protein: CASARTGSYEQYF. The CDR3 nucleotides read TGTGCCAGCGCCCGCACAGGGTCGTACGAGCAGTACTTC.

The chain recombines TRBV9 with TRBJ2-1; 7 bases align to TRBD2. Trimming took 4 bases from V and 8 from J; bases not matched to a gene: 18. CDR3 size: 17 residues. The germline gives CDR1 SGDLS, CDR2 YYNGEE. The CDR3 loop reads CASSPRASAGLQYEQFF. CDR3 DNA: TGTGCCAGCAGCCCCCGCGCTTCAGCGGGACTACAGTATGAGCAGTTCTTC.

J is TRBJ2-2 and V is TRBV10-3; 7 positions match TRBD1. Trimming took 10 bases from V and 6 from J; bases not matched to a gene: 11. Germline assignment: CDR1 ENHRY and CDR2 SYGVKD. The CDR3 has 14 residues. The CDR3 nucleotides read TGTGCCACTCATTGGGACAGAAGCGCCGGGGAGCTGTTTTTT. This sequence encodes CATHWDRSAGELFF.

V and J are TRBV6-1 and TRBJ1-2; D perhaps matches TRBD1 (5 bases). Germline assignment: CDR1 MNHNS and CDR2 SASEGT. CDR3 length: 14 residues. Trimming took off 2 bases at V and 5 bases at J, with 12 bases between the two ends. The CDR3 DNA is TGTGCCAGCAGTGAACAGGGCTCATCTTATGGCTACACCTTC. It encodes CASSEQGSSYGYTF.

The chain combines TRBV5-1 with TRBJ2-2; no reliable D call. The CDR3 length is 13 residues. Between the trimmed V and J ends, which lost 2 bases and 6 bases, there was a span of 8 bases. Germline CDR1 SGHRS, CDR2 YFSETQ. Here the CDR3 DNA reads TGCGCCAGCAGCTTAGCTCTCTCCGGGGAGCTGTTTTTT. Encoded protein: CASSLALSGELFF.

This chain links TRBV9 with TRBJ2-7; possibly TRBD1 for D (5 bases). Germline V gives CDR1 SGDLS, CDR2 YYNGEE. Trimming cost V 2 bases and J 2 bases, with 11 bases left between them. CDR3 length: 14 amino acids. In DNA, the CDR3 is TGTGCCAGCAGCGTCGGACAAAGCGCCTACGAGCAGTACTTC. Amino acids: CASSVGQSAYEQYF.

This sequence joins TRBV27 and TRBJ2-5, with D hard to call. Trimming pared 6 bases from V and 5 bases from J, leaving 19 bases between. In germline, CDR1 is MNHEY, CDR2 SMNVEV (reference sequence). There are 15 residues in the CDR3. Here the CDR3 DNA reads TGTGCCAGCAGCCCCGATGGTCTGGTTAGCGAGACCCAGTACTTC. Encoded protein: CASSPDGLVSETQYF.

The rearrangement links TRBV27 to TRBJ2-3, with TRBD2 matching over 11 bases. Germline V gives CDR1 MNHEY, CDR2 SMNVEV (reference sequence). The CDR3 runs 14 residues. J lost 5 bases, V lost 5 bases, and 3 bases had no gene match. The DNA for the CDR3 is TGTGCCAGCAGTGCCGGGACTAGCGGAGATACGCAGTATTTT. Amino acids: CASSAGTSGDTQYF.

J is TRBJ1-2 and V is TRBV19; no firm D call. Germline V lookup: CDR1 LNHDA, CDR2 SQIVND (reference sequence). CDR3 length equals 12 residues. V was shortened by 3 bases and J by 8 bases, with 10 bases between the two germline ends. As DNA, the CDR3 is TGTGCCAGTAGTATTTCCGGGTACGGCTACACCTTC. Amino acids: CASSISGYGYTF.

The CDR3 sequence: CASSPGGSTDTQYF. CDR3 DNA sequence: TGTGCCAGCAGCCCCGGGGGTAGCACAGATACGCAGTATTTT. The chain couples TRBV7-2 to TRBJ2-3, with a weak D call TRBD2 (6 bases). The CDR3 contains 14 residues. Between the trimmed V and J ends, which lost 5 bases and 0 bases, there was a span of 9 bases. Per the germline V gene, CDR1 is SGHTA and CDR2 is FQGNSA. Supplemented by reference TRBV7-2 and TRBJ2-3, the full variable domain reads GAGVSQSPSNKVTEKGKDVELRCDPISGHTALYWYRQSLGQGLEFLIYFQGNSAPDKSGLPSDRFSAERTGGSVSTLTIQRTQQEDSAVYLCASSPGGSTDTQYFGPGTRLTVL.

The chain is built from TRBV6-1 and TRBJ2-1; D is perhaps TRBD2 (6 bases). Germline V gene data show CDR1 as MNHNS and CDR2 as SASEGT. The CDR3 totals 18 residues. Trimming stripped 1 base from V and 0 bases from J, with 16 bases between. As DNA, the CDR3 is TGTGCCAGCAGTGAAGGTTGGCGGGGCCCTATCTCCTACAATGAGCAGTTCTTC. This gives the protein CASSEGWRGPISYNEQFF.

The rearrangement joins TRBV9 to TRBJ2-1; the match to TRBD1 covers 8 bases. V trimming: 4 bases; J trimming: 9 bases; junction bases outside the gene matches: 6. There are 13 residues in the CDR3. Germline V gives CDR1 SGDLS, CDR2 YYNGEE. Here the CDR3 DNA reads TGTGCCAGCAGCCCACCCAGGGGGCTTGAGCAGTTCTTC. Amino acid sequence: CASSPPRGLEQFF.

The J gene is TRBJ2-3, the V gene TRBV7-9; 9 positions match TRBD2. Germline V gene lookup returns CDR1 SEHNR and CDR2 FQNEAQ (reference sequence). This CDR3 has 17 amino acids. Trimming cost V 4 bases and J 2 bases; bases outside gene matches: 10. CDR3 sequence (DNA): TGTGCCAGCAGCTATGTTCTGAGCGGGGGGATCACAGATACGCAGTATTTT. Amino acid sequence: CASSYVLSGGITDTQYF.

The J gene is TRBJ1-1, the V gene TRBV6-1; D unclear. The CDR3 has 14 amino acids. CDR1 and CDR2 from the germline V gene are MNHNS and SASEGT. Deletions cut 2 bases from V and 1 base from J, with 8 bases between. The CDR3 sequence is CASSERRGNTEAFF. CDR3 in DNA: TGTGCCAGCAGTGAACGCCGGGGGAACACTGAAGCTTTCTTT.

The chain joins TRBV7-9 to TRBJ2-7; 13 nucleotides align to TRBD2. Trimming at V came to 5 bases and at J to 6 bases, leaving 7 bases not matched to a gene. The CDR3 has 15 residues. CDR1 SEHNR and CDR2 FQNEAQ come from the germline V gene (reference sequence). CDR3 residues: CASSLGLAGVLEQYF. CDR3 nucleotides: TGTGCCAGCAGCCTTGGACTAGCGGGAGTTCTCGAGCAGTACTTC.

As regards this clone: An end of the junction differs from the germline gene, which may be a read error. V is TRBV5-1 and J is TRBJ2-3, with 14 bases aligning to TRBD2. This CDR3 has 14 residues. CDR1 SGHRS and CDR2 YFSETQ come from the germline V gene. The chain's CDR3 is CASSPWTSGRPGLF. The CDR3 DNA is TGCGCCAGCAGCCCCTGGACTAGCGGGAGGCCGGGGCTTTTT.

The J gene is TRBJ1-2, the V gene TRBV4-1; the D is unclear. V lost 2 bases and J 6 bases, leaving 16 bases between the germline ends. The CDR3 covers 15 residues. In germline, CDR1 is MGHRA, CDR2 YSYEKL. CDR3 in DNA: TGCGCCAGCAGCCAACAGCACAGTCAGGTCGATGGCTACACCTTC. Amino acids: CASSQQHSQVDGYTF.

The CDR3 protein is CASFREEDYGYTF. The CDR3 DNA sequence: TGTGCCAGCTTCCGGGAGGAGGACTATGGCTACACCTTC. The chain carries TRBV18 and TRBJ1-2; D is uncertain. The CDR3 is 13 amino acids. Germline CDR1 reads KGHSH; CDR2 reads LQKENI. Trimming took 7 bases from V and 3 from J, leaving 12 bases between them. Looking up the rest from reference TRBV18 and TRBJ1-2 gives the full variable domain: NAGVMQNPRHLVRRRGQEARLRCSPMKGHSHVYWYRQLPEEGLKFMVYLQKENIIDESGMPKERFSAEFPKEGPSILRIQQVVRGDSAAYFCASFREEDYGYTFGSGTRLTVV.

The CDR3 here is CASSLGLAGVYNEQFF. The CDR3 nucleotides are TGTGCCAGCAGCCTGGGACTAGCGGGTGTATACAATGAGCAGTTCTTC. The rearrangement joins TRBV5-8 to TRBJ2-1, with 12 positions matching TRBD2. The germline gives CDR1 SGHTS, CDR2 YDEGEE. The CDR3 is made up of 16 amino acids. V dropped 4 bases and J dropped 4; count of bases not matched to a gene: 6.

This rearrangement joins TRBV7-2 to TRBJ2-3; D is undetermined. In germline, CDR1 is SGHTA, CDR2 FQGNSA. This CDR3 is built from 11 residues. V lost 5 bases to trimming and J lost 3 bases, with 3 bases between them. The CDR3 DNA reads TGTGCCAGCAGCCATACAGATACGCAGTATTTT. Protein sequence: CASSHTDTQYF. The full variable domain, rest sourced from reference TRBV7-2 and TRBJ2-3, is GAGVSQSPSNKVTEKGKDVELRCDPISGHTALYWYRQSLGQGLEFLIYFQGNSAPDKSGLPSDRFSAERTGGSVSTLTIQRTQQEDSAVYLCASSHTDTQYFGPGTRLTVL.

The V and J genes are TRBV5-4 and TRBJ2-1; TRBD2 matches at 13 bases. Germline V gene data show CDR1 as SGHNT and CDR2 as YYREEE (reference sequence). With V trimmed by 4 bases and J by 9 bases, 7 bases remained unmatched. There are 15 residues in the CDR3. CDR3 sequence reads: CASSLGLAGDIEQFF. CDR3 nucleotide sequence: TGTGCCAGCAGCCTCGGACTAGCGGGGGATATTGAGCAGTTCTTC.

DNA for the CDR3: TGTGCCAGCAGTTCTCCCCCCGAGACCCAGTACTTC. Its translation: CASSSPPETQYF. V is TRBV2 and J is TRBJ2-5; D gene uncertain. Germline values: CDR1 SNHLY, CDR2 FYNNEI. Deletions cut 5 bases from V and 5 bases from J, with 9 bases between. There are 12 residues in the CDR3.

This chain links TRBV5-1 with TRBJ2-7; 10 bases agree with TRBD1. V dropped 0 bases and J dropped 2; count of bases not matched to a gene: 2. Germline V CDR1 and CDR2: SGHRS, YFSETQ. The CDR3 length is 15 residues. The CDR3 DNA reads TGCGCCAGCAGCTTGGGGACAGGGGGAGCCTACGAGCAGTACTTC. Encoded protein: CASSLGTGGAYEQYF.

This clone came up a few times. The chain has TRBV7-9 and TRBJ1-2; 8 nucleotides align to TRBD1. After removal of 4 bases from V and 3 bases from J, the junction contained 16 bases not matched to a gene. The CDR3 length is 18 residues. CDR1 is SEHNR, CDR2 FQNEAQ, per germline (reference sequence). Here the CDR3 reads CASSSRGDRGGVDYGYTF. The CDR3 DNA follows: TGTGCCAGCAGCTCTAGGGGAGACAGGGGAGGTGTGGACTATGGCTACACCTTC.

The CDR3 DNA is TGTGCCAGCAGTTCCGGGACAGGGAACTATGGCTACACCTTC. Translated, it gives CASSSGTGNYGYTF. The chain carries TRBV6-1 and TRBJ1-2; 9 nucleotides align to TRBD1. Germline-derived CDR1 and CDR2 are MNHNS and SASEGT. With 5 bases clipped from V and 2 bases from J, the junction kept 3 bases outside the gene matches. The CDR3 is 14 amino acids.

The V gene is TRBV7-8, the J gene TRBJ2-3, with 7 positions matching TRBD2. V shed 2 bases, J shed 6 bases, and the junction held 11 bases outside the gene matches. Germline V gene lookup returns CDR1 SGHVS and CDR2 FQNEAQ. The CDR3 consists of 16 residues. DNA of the CDR3: TGTGCCAGCAGCTTACGAGCTAGCGGAGCCGGGGATACGCAGTATTTT. It codes for CASSLRASGAGDTQYF.

The chain uses TRBV28 and TRBJ1-2; 8 positions match TRBD1. CDR3 length equals 16 residues. Trimming at V came to 4 bases and at J to 5 bases, leaving 12 bases not matched to a gene. Germline V gene lookup returns CDR1 MDHEN and CDR2 SYDVKM. The CDR3 nucleotides read TGTGCCAGCAGTTCCCCCGGGACAGGCGATTCATATGGCTACACCTTC. This encodes CASSSPGTGDSYGYTF.